This T cell receptor beta chain was obtained from a study of technical replicates of blood from a few donors (dated by TCRdb to 2016 to 2017). Receptor amplification or capture employed the immunoSEQ multiplex PCR assay. As stored in TCRdb, this immuneACCESS dataset retains in-frame rearrangements with V and J assigned. A fraction of the clones does not appear; measured against another copy, unresolved V genes explain less than half of the discrepancy, and the remainder lacks a known reason. The sample yields approximately 77,000 clones; around 94% were counted once. The biggest ten clones account for 0.3% to 0.45% of the sample. This clone is a singleton in its sample. The target of this receptor is not known. Per-base qualities were not stored, and no clone one base away is much larger. V loses 1 base, J loses 13 bases, and the germline ends lie 13 bases apart. The CDR3 spans 12 residues, from the cysteine through the phenylalanine. Kept here is only the CDR3 DNA, which spans 36 bases and is read in frame from base 1. CDR1 and CDR2, per the germline V gene, are MNHNS and SASEGT.

The sequence is built from TRBV6-1 and TRBJ1-2, with no confidently assigned D gene. The TCR sequence derives from a human donor in good health. Sequenced: T cells isolated from PBMCs. The nucleotides read TGTGCCAGCAGTGAAGGTGGGCGGGGTCGCACCTTC. This yields the protein CASSEGGRGRTF.